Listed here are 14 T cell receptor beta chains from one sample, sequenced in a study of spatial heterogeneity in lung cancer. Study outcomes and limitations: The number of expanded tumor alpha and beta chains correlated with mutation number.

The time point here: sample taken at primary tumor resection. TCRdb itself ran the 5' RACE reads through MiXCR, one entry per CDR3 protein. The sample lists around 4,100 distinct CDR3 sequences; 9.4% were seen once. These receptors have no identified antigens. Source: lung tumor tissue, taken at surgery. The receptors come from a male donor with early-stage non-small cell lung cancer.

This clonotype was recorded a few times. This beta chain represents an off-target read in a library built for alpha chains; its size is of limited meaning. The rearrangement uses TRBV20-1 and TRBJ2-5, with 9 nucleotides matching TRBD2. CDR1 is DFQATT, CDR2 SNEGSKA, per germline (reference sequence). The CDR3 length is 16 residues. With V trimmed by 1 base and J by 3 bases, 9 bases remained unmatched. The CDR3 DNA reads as TGCAGTGCTAGAGGAACTAGCGGGTGGGGAAAAGAGACCCAGTACTTC. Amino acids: CSARGTSGWGKETQYF.

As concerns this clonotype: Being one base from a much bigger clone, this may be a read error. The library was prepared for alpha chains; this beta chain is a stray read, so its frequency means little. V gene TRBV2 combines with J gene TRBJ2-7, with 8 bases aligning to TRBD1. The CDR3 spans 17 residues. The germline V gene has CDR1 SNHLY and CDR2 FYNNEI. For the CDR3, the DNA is TGTGCCAGCAAACCCGAGGAGACAGGGGTGAGCTCCTACAAGCAGTACTTC. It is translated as CASKPEETGVSSYKQYF. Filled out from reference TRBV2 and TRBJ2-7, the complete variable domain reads EPEVTQTPSHQVTQMGQEVILRCVPISNHLYFYWYRQILGQKVEFLVSFYNNEISEKSEIFDDQFSVERPDGSNFTLKIRSTKLEDSAMYFCASKPEETGVSSYKQYFGPGTRLTVT.

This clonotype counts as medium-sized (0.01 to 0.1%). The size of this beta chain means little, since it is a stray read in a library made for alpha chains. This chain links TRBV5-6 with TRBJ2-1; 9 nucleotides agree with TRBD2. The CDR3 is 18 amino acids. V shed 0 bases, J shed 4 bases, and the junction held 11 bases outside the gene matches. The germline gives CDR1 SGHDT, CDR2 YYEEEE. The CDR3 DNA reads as TGTGCCAGCAGCTTGGAACGTGGTAGCGGGAGAAGGTACAATGAGCAGTTCTTC. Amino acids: CASSLERGSGRRYNEQFF.

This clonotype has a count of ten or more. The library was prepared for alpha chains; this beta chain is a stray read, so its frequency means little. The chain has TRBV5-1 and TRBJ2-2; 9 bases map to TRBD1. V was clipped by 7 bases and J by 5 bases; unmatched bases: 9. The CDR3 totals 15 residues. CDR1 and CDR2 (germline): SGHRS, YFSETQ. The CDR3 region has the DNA TGCGCCAGCGCTCCCGGGACAGGGCGGACCGGGGAGCTGTTTTTT. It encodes CASAPGTGRTGELFF.

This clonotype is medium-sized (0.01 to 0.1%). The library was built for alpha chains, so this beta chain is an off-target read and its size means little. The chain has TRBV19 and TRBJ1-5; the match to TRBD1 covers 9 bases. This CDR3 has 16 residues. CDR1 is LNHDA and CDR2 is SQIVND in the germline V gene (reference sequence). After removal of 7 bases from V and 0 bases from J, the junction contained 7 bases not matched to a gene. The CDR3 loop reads CASTVGQGNSNQPQHF. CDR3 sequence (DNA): TGTGCCAGTACCGTGGGACAGGGAAATAGCAATCAGCCCCAGCATTTT.

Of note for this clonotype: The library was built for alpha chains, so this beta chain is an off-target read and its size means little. The CDR3 nucleotides read TGCAGTGCTAGAGATCCCGGGGGCGTTATGGAGACCCAGTACTTC. This codes for CSARDPGGVMETQYF. The V call is TRBV20-1, the J call TRBJ2-5; D tentatively reads TRBD1 or TRBD2 (6 bases each). This CDR3 has 15 amino acids. V dropped 0 bases and J dropped 5 bases, with 16 bases sitting between them. CDR1 is DFQATT, CDR2 SNEGSKA, per germline (reference sequence).

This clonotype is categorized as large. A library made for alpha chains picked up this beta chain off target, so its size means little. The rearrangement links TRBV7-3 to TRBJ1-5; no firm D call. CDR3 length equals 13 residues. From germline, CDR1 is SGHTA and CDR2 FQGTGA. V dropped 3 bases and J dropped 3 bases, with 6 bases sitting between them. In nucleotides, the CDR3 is TGTGCCAGCAGCTTTGGGGACAATCAGCCCCAGCATTTT. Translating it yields CASSFGDNQPQHF.

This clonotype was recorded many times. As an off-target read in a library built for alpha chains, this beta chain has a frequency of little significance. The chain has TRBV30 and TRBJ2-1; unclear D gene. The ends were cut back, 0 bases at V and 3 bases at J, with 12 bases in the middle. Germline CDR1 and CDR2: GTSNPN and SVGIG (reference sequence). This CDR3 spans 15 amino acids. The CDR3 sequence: CAWSVGSGVYNEQFF. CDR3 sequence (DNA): TGTGCCTGGAGTGTAGGTTCCGGAGTCTACAATGAGCAGTTCTTC.

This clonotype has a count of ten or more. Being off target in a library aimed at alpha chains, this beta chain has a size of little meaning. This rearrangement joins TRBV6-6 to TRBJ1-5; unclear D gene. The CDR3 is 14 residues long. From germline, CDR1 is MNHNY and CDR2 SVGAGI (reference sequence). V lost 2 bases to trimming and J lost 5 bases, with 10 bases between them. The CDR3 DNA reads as TGTGCCAGCAGTTACAGGGAAGGAGATCAGCCCCAGCATTTT. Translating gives CASSYREGDQPQHF.

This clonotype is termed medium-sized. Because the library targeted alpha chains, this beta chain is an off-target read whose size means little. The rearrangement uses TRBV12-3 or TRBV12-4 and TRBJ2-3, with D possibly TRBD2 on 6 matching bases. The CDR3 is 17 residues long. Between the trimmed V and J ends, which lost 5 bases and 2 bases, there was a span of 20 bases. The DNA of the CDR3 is TGTGCCAGCAGTCCTCGCGGTAGCGGAACTCACACAGATACGCAGTATTTT. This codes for CASSPRGSGTHTDTQYF.

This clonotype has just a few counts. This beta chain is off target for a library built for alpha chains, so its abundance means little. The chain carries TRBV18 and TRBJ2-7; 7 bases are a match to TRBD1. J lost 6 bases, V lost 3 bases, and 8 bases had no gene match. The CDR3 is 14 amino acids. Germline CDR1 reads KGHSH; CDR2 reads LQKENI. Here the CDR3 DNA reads TGTGCCAGCTCACCGGGACAGAGCCTACGCGAGCAGTACTTC. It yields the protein CASSPGQSLREQYF.

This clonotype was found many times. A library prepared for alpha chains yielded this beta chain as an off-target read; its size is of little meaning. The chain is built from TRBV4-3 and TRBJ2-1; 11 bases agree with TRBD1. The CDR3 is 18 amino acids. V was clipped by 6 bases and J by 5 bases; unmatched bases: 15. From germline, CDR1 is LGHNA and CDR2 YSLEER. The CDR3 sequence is CASSQRPPGTGGNNEQFF. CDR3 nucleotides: TGCGCCAGCAGTCAGAGGCCCCCCGGGACAGGGGGAAACAATGAGCAGTTCTTC.

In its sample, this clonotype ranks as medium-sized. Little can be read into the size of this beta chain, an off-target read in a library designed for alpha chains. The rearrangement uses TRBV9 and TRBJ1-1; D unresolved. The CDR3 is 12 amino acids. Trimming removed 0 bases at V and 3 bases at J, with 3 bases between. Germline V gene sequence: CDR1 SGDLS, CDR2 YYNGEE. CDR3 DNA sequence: TGTGCCAGCAGCGTAGGAGACACTGAAGCTTTCTTT. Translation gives CASSVGDTEAFF. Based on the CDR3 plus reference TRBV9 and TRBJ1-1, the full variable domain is DSGVTQTPKHLITATGQRVTLRCSPRSGDLSVYWYQQSLDQGLQFLIQYYNGEERAKGNILERFSAQQFPDLHSELNLSSLELGDSALYFCASSVGDTEAFFGQGTRLTVV.

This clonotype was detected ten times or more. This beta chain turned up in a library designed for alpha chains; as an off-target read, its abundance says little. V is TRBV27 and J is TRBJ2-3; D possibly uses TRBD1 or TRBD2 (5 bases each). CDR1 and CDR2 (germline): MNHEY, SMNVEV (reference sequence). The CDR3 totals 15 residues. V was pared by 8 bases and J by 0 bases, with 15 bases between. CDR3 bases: TGTGCCAGCTATCCACTAGACAGAAGCACAGATACGCAGTATTTT. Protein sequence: CASYPLDRSTDTQYF.